This paragraph reports one TCR beta chain. It lacks a known antigen. No much larger clone is present one base from it, and per-base qualities are unavailable. V is reduced by 1 base and J by 11 bases, leaving a spacing of 6 bases between them. According to the germline V gene (reference sequence), CDR1 reads LNHDA and CDR2 reads SQIVND. The CDR3 contains 11 residues, cysteine and phenylalanine counted. Of all the DNA, just the CDR3 is kept, 33 bases in frame from base 1. According to the study, the label for this sample's treatment or condition signals: allogeneic hematopoietic cell transplantation with graft depleted of TCRalphabeta T cells and CD19 B cells. TCRalphabeta/CD19-depleted allogeneic hematopoietic cell grafts were given to the transplant recipients, all of whom were children. Library construction relied on PCR. The sample was run on an Illumina HiSeq 2500. TCR libraries were prepared with molecular barcoding, using unique molecular identifiers to normalize TCRbeta repertoire quantification. TCRdb ran its own pipeline on the public reads, namely fastp trimming at Q25 and MiXCR clone calling, and kept in-frame beta chains. Each entry is one CDR3 protein sequence, shown with its most common DNA and genes. In all, the sample holds around 76,000 distinct CDR3 sequences, and 15% to 20% of those were seen once. The leading ten clones occupy about 51% of the sample.

This specimen comes from a study of T-cell reconstitution after alpha-beta-depleted transplantation in children (dated by TCRdb to 2016 to 2017). Study-wide context: Using TCR repertoire profiling, the study followed T-cell immune reconstitution in a quantitative way in children after TCRalphabeta/CD19-depleted allogeneic hematopoietic cell transplantation.

Study-wide conclusions, independent of this receptor: Apparently early alphabetaT-cell count recovery about two months after transplant reportedly relied on only several hundred rapidly expanded clones derived from non-depleted graft cells. The high TCRbeta diversity at day 60 in some patients was ascribed to recipient T cells and intrathymic progenitors that had survived conditioning. Hyperexpanded clone frequencies declined over subsequent months; after one year, T-cell counts and TCRbeta diversity were mostly attributed to newly produced T cells.

The origin of this receptor is a male patient between 2 and 10 years old who had a stem cell transplant for acute lymphoblastic leukemia, so the T cells may come from the graft donor. The V and J segments used are TRBV19 and TRBJ2-1; the D gene is perhaps TRBD2, from 6 matching bases. The specimen comprised PBMCs, mostly from graft donor cells, sampled 360 days after TCRalphabeta/CD19-depleted stem cell transplant. The nucleotide sequence is given as TGTGCCAGTAGTATAGGGACTAAGCAGTTCTTC. Its translation reads: CASSIGTKQFF. This CDR3, with the reference TRBV19 and TRBJ2-1 proteins standing in past its ends, gives the full variable domain DGGITQSPKYLFRKEGQNVTLSCEQNLNHDAMYWYRQDPGQGLRLIYYSQIVNDFQKGDIAEGYSVSREKKESFPLTVTSAQKNPTAFYLCASSIGTKQFFGPGTRLTVL.